This T cell receptor (beta chain) was retrieved from a study of early T cells in non-severe SARS-CoV-2 infection. Researchers attached unique molecular identifiers to individual cDNA molecules. TCRdb processed the 5' RACE reads anew with MiXCR; each CDR3 protein has one entry. The sample lists about 26,000 distinct CDR3 sequences, under 5% seen once, with 6.2% in the top ten. Whole-study results and caveats: There was a bias toward anti-spike CD8 responses in VDJdb matching, which missed private and CD4 specificities.

This clonotype was detected many times. As yet, its antigen is unknown. The CDR3 sequence is 15 residues long. After removal of 7 bases from V and 7 bases from J, the junction contained 5 bases not matched to a gene. Germline values: CDR1 SNHLY, CDR2 FYNNEI. The source is an adult who was a healthcare worker with PCR-confirmed SARS-CoV-2 infection or an uninfected control (not recorded which). This sequence joins TRBV2 and TRBJ2-2; TRBD2 agrees at 14 bases. The specimen sequenced was whole blood. As DNA, the CDR3 is TGTGCCAGCACCGGACTAGCGGGAGGCAACGGGGAGCTGTTTTTT. It yields the protein CASTGLAGGNGELFF.